This T cell receptor beta chain was retrieved from a study of T-cell reconstitution after alpha-beta-depleted transplantation in children. This clonotype came up many times. Unique molecular identifiers were incorporated during preparation of the TCRbeta library. TCRdb re-called the PCR reads with MiXCR, one entry per CDR3 protein. Altogether hundreds of thousands of distinct CDR3 sequences are present, roughly 10% being singletons, with the ten largest covering roughly a quarter. The ends lost 4 bases at V and 4 bases at J; junction bases unmatched: 11. There are 17 residues in the CDR3. Looked up from germline, CDR1 is KGHDR and CDR2 is SFDVKD.

The genes are TRBV24-1 and TRBJ2-3; TRBD1 aligns across 9 bases. The sequence derives from a male patient between 2 and 15 years old who had a stem cell transplant for chronic granulomatous disease, so the T cells may come from the graft donor. Source: peripheral blood, taken 180 days after TCRalphabeta/CD19-depleted stem cell transplant. The CDR3 sequence is CATSDPSNRGLADTQYF. CDR3 DNA sequence: TGTGCCACCAGTGACCCTTCTAACAGGGGGCTGGCAGATACGCAGTATTTT.